Listed here are 24 T cell receptor beta chains from one sample, sequenced in a study of OX40 agonist ivuxolimab in advanced cancers. Sequencing used immunoSEQ multiplex PCR; TCRdb keeps in-frame clones, though not all of them. The sample has 15,000 to 20,000 clones, 80% to 90% seen once. The sample was CD4+ or CD8+ T cells sorted from blood, taken in a trial of the OX40 agonist ivuxolimab. The receptor set was obtained from an adult with an advanced solid tumor such as melanoma, head and neck, liver or kidney cancer.

The chain links TRBV5-1 to TRBJ2-7, with D unresolved. Between the trimmed V and J ends, which lost 7 bases and 3 bases, there was a span of 14 bases. Per the germline V gene, CDR1 is SGHRS and CDR2 is YFSETQ. This CDR3 is built from 13 residues. The CDR3 region has the DNA TGCGCCAGCGCCCAAACCGCCCGCTACGAGCAGTACTTC. It translates to CASAQTARYEQYF.

The chain has TRBV9 and TRBJ2-1, with TRBD2 matching over 7 bases. The CDR3 has 15 residues. Looked up from germline, CDR1 is SGDLS and CDR2 is YYNGEE. Trimming cost V 0 bases and J 9 bases; bases outside gene matches: 9. The CDR3 region has the DNA TGTGCCAGCAGCGTAGAGGTAGCGGGTGGAAGTGAGCAGTTCTTC. Residues: CASSVEVAGGSEQFF.

In its sample, this clone ranks as medium-sized (0.01 to 0.1%). The J gene is TRBJ2-1, the V gene TRBV5-4; the D is unclear. Trimming stripped 0 bases from V and 8 bases from J, with 6 bases between. This CDR3 is 12 amino acids long. CDR1 is SGHNT, CDR2 YYREEE, per germline (reference sequence). The CDR3 bases are TGTGCCAGCAGCTTGGTAAATGATGAGCAGTTCTTC. Amino acid sequence: CASSLVNDEQFF.

This clone was seen just once. CDR3 region: CASSPWEGDGYTF. Written as DNA, the CDR3 is TGTGCCAGCAGTCCCTGGGAGGGCGATGGCTACACCTTC. This sequence joins TRBV7-9 and TRBJ1-2, with D unclear. The CDR3 runs to 13 residues. V was shortened by 6 bases and J by 6 bases, with 14 bases between the two germline ends. Germline values: CDR1 SEHNR, CDR2 FQNEAQ (reference sequence). Together with reference TRBV7-9 and TRBJ1-2, the CDR3 gives the full variable domain: DTGVSQNPRHKITKRGQNVTFRCDPISEHNRLYWYRQTLGQGPEFLTYFQNEAQLEKSRLLSDRFSAERPKGSFSTLEIQRTEQGDSAMYLCASSPWEGDGYTFGSGTRLTVV.

The V gene is TRBV19, the J gene TRBJ1-1; 7 bases match TRBD1. Trimming took 7 bases from V and 6 from J; bases not matched to a gene: 11. The V gene's germline CDR1 is LNHDA and CDR2 SQIVND (reference sequence). The CDR3 has 14 amino acids. CDR3 region: CASTVTGMLAEAFF. CDR3 DNA: TGTGCCAGTACCGTGACAGGGATGTTAGCTGAAGCTTTCTTT.

V and J are TRBV28 and TRBJ2-1; D is unresolved. The V gene's germline CDR1 is MDHEN and CDR2 SYDVKM. The CDR3 is made up of 12 amino acids. The ends were cut back, 3 bases at V and 8 bases at J, with 8 bases in the middle. The CDR3 sequence is CASSFTGDEQFF. CDR3 in DNA: TGTGCCAGCAGTTTCACGGGCGATGAGCAGTTCTTC. Using reference TRBV28 and TRBJ2-1 for the parts outside the CDR3, the full variable domain is DVKVTQSSRYLVKRTGEKVFLECVQDMDHENMFWYRQDPGLGLRLIYFSYDVKMKEKGDIPEGYSVSREKKERFSLILESASTNQTSMYLCASSFTGDEQFFGPGTRLTVL.

The rearrangement uses TRBV6-5 and TRBJ1-4, with D uncertain. V lost 3 bases and J lost 7, with 9 bases in between. Germline CDR1 and CDR2: MNHEY and SVGAGI. The CDR3 sequence is 13 residues long. CDR3 coding DNA: TGTGCCAGCAGTTATATTGGTGGTGAAAAACTGTTTTTT. Translation gives CASSYIGGEKLFF.

The rearrangement uses TRBV2 and TRBJ1-2; a possible D gene is TRBD1 (5 bases). CDR3 size: 16 residues. The germline gives CDR1 SNHLY, CDR2 FYNNEI. Deletions cut 4 bases from V and 6 bases from J, with 21 bases between. The CDR3 loop is CASSGSRAGPSDGYTF. The CDR3 DNA reads TGTGCCAGCAGTGGGTCGAGGGCAGGGCCATCAGATGGCTACACCTTC.

The chain carries TRBV7-9 and TRBJ1-1; a weak D match, TRBD1 (5 bases). The CDR3 is 17 residues long. The germline V and J ends were trimmed by 2 bases and 4 bases, with 20 bases remaining between them. CDR1 is SEHNR and CDR2 is FQNEAQ in the germline V gene (reference sequence). The CDR3 nucleotides read TGTGCCAGCAGCTTATTTTTTTCGGGACCCCGAGGCACTGAAGCTTTCTTT. Translated: CASSLFFSGPRGTEAFF.

V is TRBV7-7 and J is TRBJ2-5, with a possible D match to TRBD1 (6 bases). This CDR3 comprises 13 residues. The germline V gene encodes CDR1 SSHAT and CDR2 FNYEAQ (reference sequence). V was shortened by 2 bases and J by 2 bases, with 6 bases between the two germline ends. CDR3 region: CASSLQGQETQYF. CDR3 in DNA: TGTGCCAGCAGCTTACAGGGGCAAGAGACCCAGTACTTC. Looking up the rest from reference TRBV7-7 and TRBJ2-5 gives the full variable domain: GAGVSQSPRYKVTKRGQDVTLRCDPISSHATLYWYQQALGQGPEFLTYFNYEAQPDKSGLPSDRFSAERPEGSISTLTIQRTEQRDSAMYRCASSLQGQETQYFGPGTRLLVL.

By sample share, this clone is medium-sized (0.01 to 0.1%). The chain uses TRBV18 and TRBJ2-1; the D is unclear. The V gene's germline CDR1 is KGHSH and CDR2 LQKENI. The germline V and J ends were trimmed by 3 bases and 4 bases, with 10 bases remaining between them. This CDR3 is built from 14 residues. CDR3 nucleotides: TGTGCCAGCTCACCGGGCCGGAATTACAATGAGCAGTTCTTC. Protein product: CASSPGRNYNEQFF.

V and J are TRBV7-9 and TRBJ2-1; 8 bases are shared with TRBD1. The germline V gene encodes CDR1 SEHNR and CDR2 FQNEAQ (reference sequence). V lost 5 bases, J lost 7 bases, and 7 bases stayed unmatched. CDR3 length equals 14 residues. The CDR3 sequence is CASSAPQGANEQFF. The CDR3 nucleotides read TGTGCCAGCAGCGCACCCCAGGGGGCTAATGAGCAGTTCTTC.

Within the sample, this clone is medium-sized. The CDR3 region is CSVPYQETQYF. CDR3 nucleotide sequence: TGCAGCGTTCCCTACCAAGAGACCCAGTACTTC. The chain has TRBV29-1 and TRBJ2-5; D is ambiguous. The CDR3 runs 11 residues. Germline V gene lookup returns CDR1 SQVTM and CDR2 ANQGSEA. V was shortened by 5 bases and J by 0 bases, with 4 bases between the two germline ends.

The chain couples TRBV18 to TRBJ2-5; perhaps TRBD1 as D (5 bases). This CDR3 region has 14 residues. Germline values: CDR1 KGHSH, CDR2 LQKENI. Trimming took off 4 bases at V and 4 bases at J, with 13 bases between the two ends. The CDR3 DNA reads as TGTGCCAGCTCACGGACATCGGTAGGAGAGACCCAGTACTTC. This sequence encodes CASSRTSVGETQYF.

V is TRBV27 and J is TRBJ1-1; 11 bases align to TRBD1. V was pared by 5 bases and J by 5 bases, with 13 bases of the junction left unmatched. CDR3 length equals 17 residues. Germline loops: CDR1 MNHEY, CDR2 SMNVEV (reference sequence). As DNA, the CDR3 is TGTGCCAGCAGTCTTCACCCCGGACAGGGGGCTTCTACTGAAGCTTTCTTT. It yields the protein CASSLHPGQGASTEAFF.

The chain has TRBV4-1 and TRBJ1-2; D gene uncertain. The CDR3 contains 16 residues. Trimming cost V 1 base and J 2 bases, with 14 bases left between them. Germline CDR1 reads MGHRA; CDR2 reads YSYEKL. CDR3: CASSQVDSGRNYGYTF. The CDR3 region has the DNA TGCGCCAGCAGCCAAGTAGATAGTGGCAGGAACTATGGCTACACCTTC.

V is TRBV19 and J is TRBJ1-2; 9 bases match TRBD1. In germline, CDR1 is LNHDA, CDR2 SQIVND (reference sequence). The CDR3 extends over 14 amino acids. V gave up 3 bases and J gave up 7 bases; unmatched junction bases: 6. The CDR3 coding sequence is TGTGCCAGTAGTATCCTCCGGGACAGGGTTGGCTACACCTTC. Translation: CASSILRDRVGYTF.

The count of this clone is one. This sequence joins TRBV7-3 and TRBJ2-6; D gene unclear. The CDR3 runs to 14 residues. The V gene lost 5 bases and the J gene lost 0 bases, with 5 bases spanning the gap. Germline loops: CDR1 SGHTA, CDR2 FQGTGA. The CDR3 sequence: CASSNPSGANVLTF. The CDR3 DNA is TGTGCCAGCAGCAACCCCTCTGGGGCCAACGTCCTGACTTTC. Complete variable domain (other parts from reference TRBV7-3 and TRBJ2-6): GAGVSQTPSNKVTEKGKYVELRCDPISGHTALYWYRQSLGQGPEFLIYFQGTGAADDSGLPNDRFFAVRPEGSVSTLKIQRTERGDSAVYLCASSNPSGANVLTFGAGSRLTVL.

This sequence joins TRBV6-1 and TRBJ2-7; TRBD2 agrees at 10 bases. Germline lookup yields CDR1 MNHNS and CDR2 SASEGT. This CDR3 is 18 amino acids long. Germline trimming cut 1 base from V and 0 bases from J; bases unmatched to any gene: 9. The CDR3 DNA sequence: TGTGCCAGCAGTGAAGTGGGTAGCGGGGGGACGAGCTCCTACGAGCAGTACTTC. This sequence encodes CASSEVGSGGTSSYEQYF.

This clone was picked up one time. The V gene is TRBV19, the J gene TRBJ2-1; the D is unclear. The CDR3 contains 12 residues. The germline V gene has CDR1 LNHDA and CDR2 SQIVND (reference sequence). Trimming pared 5 bases from V and 3 bases from J, leaving 5 bases between. CDR3 sequence reads: CASSGDYNEQFF. DNA for the CDR3: TGTGCCAGTAGTGGGGACTACAATGAGCAGTTCTTC.

V is TRBV7-3 and J is TRBJ2-7; D may be TRBD1 or TRBD2 (5 bases each). Trimming removed 2 bases at V and 2 bases at J, with 13 bases between. The CDR3 runs to 15 residues. Germline assignment: CDR1 SGHTA and CDR2 FQGTGA. In DNA, the CDR3 is TGTGCCAGCAGCTTAGCGCCGGGGACCACCTACGAGCAGTACTTC. Amino acids: CASSLAPGTTYEQYF.

The rearrangement joins TRBV28 to TRBJ2-7; TRBD2 is a possible D gene (6 bases). V was shortened by 2 bases and J by 2 bases, with 13 bases between the two germline ends. Germline-derived CDR1 and CDR2 are MDHEN and SYDVKM. The CDR3 covers 15 residues. CDR3 amino acids: CASSLLGLTAYEQYF. In nucleotides, the CDR3 is TGTGCCAGCAGTTTACTCGGACTAACCGCCTACGAGCAGTACTTC.

The rearrangement uses TRBV9 and TRBJ1-2; D gene ambiguous. V lost 3 bases, J lost 6 bases, and 18 bases lay in between. The length of the CDR3 is 15 residues. The germline gives CDR1 SGDLS, CDR2 YYNGEE. CDR3 sequence: CASSAIPTTNHGYTF. The CDR3, as DNA: TGTGCCAGCAGCGCCATCCCGACCACCAACCATGGCTACACCTTC.

This clone has a single count. The V and J genes are TRBV9 and TRBJ2-1; either TRBD1 or TRBD2 may fit D (5 bases each). Trimming took off 5 bases at V and 0 bases at J, with 12 bases between the two ends. The CDR3 spans 15 residues. CDR1 and CDR2 from the germline V gene are SGDLS and YYNGEE. CDR3 residues: CASSETGASYNEQFF. CDR3 bases: TGTGCCAGCAGTGAAACCGGGGCCTCCTACAATGAGCAGTTCTTC.